Following are 30 T cell receptor beta chains from one sample sequenced in a study of blood T cell repertoires in COVID-19. The assay was immunoSEQ multiplex PCR, and TCRdb's table has in-frame clones only and misses some. Among some 110,000 clones listed, roughly 79% were seen once. Sequenced material: peripheral blood. All receptors come from a man older than 75 with acute or convalescent COVID-19.

The rearrangement links TRBV7-2 to TRBJ1-2, with TRBD1 matching 7 bases. The CDR3 extends over 15 amino acids. Germline assignment: CDR1 SGHTA and CDR2 FQGNSA. V shed 0 bases, J shed 8 bases, and the junction held 9 bases outside the gene matches. DNA for the CDR3: TGTGCCAGCAGCTTAGCGTGGGGACAGTTGGAGGGCTACACCTTC. Residues: CASSLAWGQLEGYTF.

The chain links TRBV6-1 to TRBJ1-1; D is possibly TRBD1 (6 bases). There are 16 residues in the CDR3. The V end lost 4 bases, the J end lost 0 bases, and 15 bases lay between the germline ends. CDR1 is MNHNS, CDR2 SASEGT, per germline. CDR3 in amino acids: CASSVGAAFMNTEAFF. The CDR3 nucleotides are TGTGCCAGCAGTGTGGGGGCAGCTTTCATGAACACTGAAGCTTTCTTT.

There are a few counts of this clone. The gene calls are TRBV5-5 and TRBJ1-1; 7 positions match TRBD1. Looked up from germline, CDR1 is SGHKS and CDR2 is YYEKEE (reference sequence). V gave up 4 bases and J gave up 3 bases; unmatched junction bases: 9. This CDR3 region has 15 residues. DNA of the CDR3: TGTGCCAGCAGCGGGGGCTACAGGGGCCACACTGAAGCTTTCTTT. Residues: CASSGGYRGHTEAFF.

This clone has more than one count but fewer than ten. This sequence joins TRBV7-2 and TRBJ1-2; a weak D match, TRBD1 (5 bases). The CDR3 contains 11 residues. Germline lookup yields CDR1 SGHTA and CDR2 FQGNSA. Between the trimmed V and J ends, which lost 6 bases and 4 bases, there was a span of 6 bases. CDR3 nucleotide sequence: TGTGCCAGCAGGGACATCTATGGCTACACCTTC. Residues: CASRDIYGYTF.

V usage is TRBV28 and J usage is TRBJ1-2; D is ambiguous. The ends were cut back, 4 bases at V and 5 bases at J, with 5 bases in the middle. This CDR3 is built from 11 residues. The germline V gene has CDR1 MDHEN and CDR2 SYDVKM. CDR3 in amino acids: CASSSLYGYTF. For the CDR3, the DNA is TGTGCCAGCAGTTCTCTGTATGGCTACACCTTC.

CDR3 protein: CASSSSTLRGTEAFF. DNA of the CDR3: TGCGCCAGCAGCTCGTCAACCCTCCGGGGGACTGAAGCTTTCTTT. This sequence joins TRBV5-1 and TRBJ1-1; possibly TRBD1 for D (5 bases). The V and J ends lost 3 bases and 5 bases respectively, with 17 bases between them. The CDR3 has 15 amino acids. Per germline, CDR1 SGHRS and CDR2 YFSETQ.

This clone was observed a few times. The J gene is TRBJ1-1, the V gene TRBV28; D unclear. Between the trimmed V and J ends, which lost 6 bases and 0 bases, there was a span of 20 bases. This CDR3 has 17 residues. The germline V gene has CDR1 MDHEN and CDR2 SYDVKM. The CDR3 region is CASSQTPSQWLNTEAFF. The CDR3 nucleotides read TGTGCCAGCAGCCAAACACCCTCACAGTGGTTGAACACTGAAGCTTTCTTT.

CDR3 DNA sequence: TGTGCCAGCAGCTTGTGGGGAGCGGAGAGCCAAGAGACCCAGTACTTC. The encoded protein is CASSLWGAESQETQYF. J is TRBJ2-5 and V is TRBV7-8, with D possibly matching TRBD2 (5 bases). This CDR3 spans 16 amino acids. The germline gives CDR1 SGHVS, CDR2 FQNEAQ. The ends were cut back, 3 bases at V and 1 base at J, with 15 bases in the middle.

The CDR3, as DNA: TGCGCCAGCAGCTTGGACGGGACTAGCCAAGAGACCCAGTACTTC. Translating gives CASSLDGTSQETQYF. The chain combines TRBV5-1 with TRBJ2-5, with 8 positions matching TRBD2. Losses at the gene ends were 0 bases for V and 1 base for J; bases not matched to a gene: 2. CDR3 length equals 15 residues. The germline gives CDR1 SGHRS, CDR2 YFSETQ.

The rearrangement uses TRBV30 and TRBJ2-5; 8 nucleotides line up with TRBD1. Per the germline V gene, CDR1 is GTSNPN and CDR2 is SVGIG (reference sequence). V lost 0 bases to trimming and J lost 5 bases; unmatched junction nucleotides: 2. The CDR3 loop spans 13 amino acids. CDR3 residues: CAWSVTGVETQYF. The CDR3 region has the DNA TGTGCCTGGAGTGTGACAGGGGTCGAGACCCAGTACTTC.

The gene calls are TRBV30 and TRBJ1-6; maybe TRBD1 (6 bases). Between the trimmed V and J ends, which lost 5 bases and 7 bases, there was a span of 15 bases. Looked up from germline, CDR1 is GTSNPN and CDR2 is SVGIG (reference sequence). This CDR3 has 14 residues. The CDR3 coding sequence is TGTGCCTGGTCACAGGGTTGGCAAAATTCACCCCTCCACTTT. This translates into CAWSQGWQNSPLHF.

The chain joins TRBV2 to TRBJ1-2; D gene ambiguous. The CDR3 contains 12 residues. Germline V gene data show CDR1 as SNHLY and CDR2 as FYNNEI. Between the trimmed V and J ends, which lost 2 bases and 4 bases, there was a span of 5 bases. CDR3 sequence reads: CASSEISYGYTF. Here the CDR3 DNA reads TGTGCCAGCAGTGAAATATCCTATGGCTACACCTTC.

CDR3 coding DNA: TGTGCCAGCAGCGGGAGCGGGAGGGCCGTCAATGAGCAGTTCTTC. This translates into CASSGSGRAVNEQFF. The gene calls are TRBV7-2 and TRBJ2-1; 10 nucleotides line up with TRBD2. The CDR3 extends over 15 amino acids. The V gene end was trimmed by 5 bases and the J gene end by 6 bases; junction bases not matched to a gene: 7. Germline V gene lookup returns CDR1 SGHTA and CDR2 FQGNSA.

This chain joins TRBV5-1 and TRBJ2-1; 12 bases are a match to TRBD2. The germline V gene encodes CDR1 SGHRS and CDR2 YFSETQ. The CDR3 spans 17 residues. The J segment lost 1 base and the V segment lost 4 bases, leaving 6 bases of the junction unmatched. In nucleotides, the CDR3 is TGCGCCAGCAGCCGAGGGACTAGCGGGTTTTCCTACAATGAGCAGTTCTTC. Translating gives CASSRGTSGFSYNEQFF.

The chain carries TRBV7-9 and TRBJ1-1; perhaps TRBD1 as D (5 bases). This CDR3 comprises 13 residues. Trimming removed 7 bases from V and 2 bases from J, with 11 bases in between. Looked up from germline, CDR1 is SEHNR and CDR2 is FQNEAQ (reference sequence). This CDR3 is CASNDRSNTEAFF. The CDR3, as DNA: TGTGCCAGCAATGACAGAAGTAACACTGAAGCTTTCTTT.

The chain employs TRBV18 and TRBJ2-3; TRBD1 matches 7 bases. The CDR3 loop spans 15 amino acids. CDR1 KGHSH and CDR2 LQKENI come from the germline V gene. V shed 3 bases, J shed 4 bases, and the junction held 7 bases outside the gene matches. The CDR3 nucleotides read TGTGCCAGCTCACCTCAACAGGGGCAGGCAGATACGCAGTATTTT. Its protein product is CASSPQQGQADTQYF.

This clone appeared a single time. This chain links TRBV7-8 with TRBJ2-4; D is unresolved. The V gene lost 2 bases and the J gene lost 0 bases, with 11 bases spanning the gap. CDR3 length: 16 residues. The germline gives CDR1 SGHVS, CDR2 FQNEAQ. CDR3: CASSLITRSAKNIQYF. The CDR3 coding sequence is TGTGCCAGCAGCTTAATAACCCGGTCAGCCAAAAACATTCAGTACTTC.

This clone showed up just once. The chain links TRBV19 to TRBJ2-7; D remains ambiguous. Germline lookup yields CDR1 LNHDA and CDR2 SQIVND (reference sequence). This CDR3 has 15 amino acids. Trimming left V 3 bases short and J 0 bases short, with 12 bases between. CDR3 sequence: CASSMYRSSSYEQYF. Here the CDR3 DNA reads TGTGCCAGTAGTATGTACAGATCTTCCTCCTACGAGCAGTACTTC.

This clone was found once. This chain uses TRBV27 with TRBJ2-7, with D maybe TRBD1 (5 bases). This CDR3 has 13 residues. Germline V gene sequence: CDR1 MNHEY, CDR2 SMNVEV (reference sequence). The ends were cut back, 3 bases at V and 2 bases at J, with 8 bases in the middle. The CDR3 here is CASSFQGPYEQYF. For the CDR3, the DNA is TGTGCCAGCAGTTTCCAGGGTCCCTACGAGCAGTACTTC.

The J gene is TRBJ2-3, the V gene TRBV7-9; no clear D gene. The CDR3 consists of 12 residues. V was cut by 6 bases and J by 5 bases, with 9 bases left in between. Germline loops: CDR1 SEHNR, CDR2 FQNEAQ (reference sequence). The CDR3 DNA reads TGTGCCAGCAGGGGCGACGTAGATACGCAGTATTTT. It codes for CASRGDVDTQYF.

The rearrangement joins TRBV18 to TRBJ2-7, with 7 bases lining up with TRBD2. With 4 bases clipped from V and 5 bases from J, the junction kept 8 bases outside the gene matches. Germline V CDR1 and CDR2: KGHSH, LQKENI. The length of the CDR3 is 14 residues. The CDR3 here is CASSLGLGLNEQYF. In DNA form, the CDR3 reads TGTGCCAGCTCACTTGGACTAGGTCTAAACGAGCAGTACTTC.

The V gene is TRBV5-1, the J gene TRBJ1-2; no firm D call. The CDR3 spans 13 residues. The germline V gene has CDR1 SGHRS and CDR2 YFSETQ. V was clipped by 2 bases and J by 6 bases, with 11 bases between them. This CDR3 reads CASSFSLEDGYTF. CDR3 DNA sequence: TGCGCCAGCAGCTTCTCCTTGGAGGATGGCTACACCTTC.

The rearrangement links TRBV5-1 to TRBJ2-7, with a tentative D call TRBD1 (6 bases). The CDR3 is made up of 12 amino acids. Deletions cut 3 bases from V and 4 bases from J, with 8 bases between. Germline CDR1 and CDR2: SGHRS and YFSETQ. The DNA for the CDR3 is TGCGCCAGCAGCTCCCAGGGGTACGAGCAGTACTTC. The encoded protein is CASSSQGYEQYF.

The chain joins TRBV25-1 to TRBJ1-2, with D perhaps TRBD1 (5 bases). Germline loops: CDR1 MGHDK, CDR2 SYGVNS. The V end lost 0 bases, the J end lost 2 bases, and 16 bases lay between the germline ends. The CDR3 has 17 amino acids. CDR3 DNA: TGTGCCAGCAGTGAATATGTGGGAGGCGGGGGGAACTATGGCTACACCTTC. Its protein product is CASSEYVGGGGNYGYTF.

The CDR3 protein is CATSKSGAGYTF. The CDR3 nucleotides read TGTGCCACCAGCAAATCAGGGGCTGGCTACACCTTC. J is TRBJ1-2 and V is TRBV15, with D possibly matching TRBD1 (6 bases). Germline V CDR1 and CDR2: LNHNV, YYDKDF (reference sequence). The V and J ends lost 4 bases and 7 bases respectively, with 10 bases between them. The CDR3 runs 12 residues.

V gene TRBV2 combines with J gene TRBJ2-1; 10 positions match TRBD2. Germline V lookup: CDR1 SNHLY, CDR2 FYNNEI. The CDR3 totals 13 residues. V shed 6 bases, J shed 9 bases, and the junction held 5 bases outside the gene matches. CDR3 coding DNA: TGTGCCAGCAGGCTAGCGGGAGTGGGTGAGCAGTTCTTC. Its protein is CASRLAGVGEQFF.

V and J are TRBV5-1 and TRBJ1-1; TRBD1 matches at 7 bases. V lost 4 bases, J lost 5 bases, and 17 bases stayed unmatched. There are 17 residues in the CDR3. Germline loops: CDR1 SGHRS, CDR2 YFSETQ. This CDR3 reads CASSREDDRVRGTEAFF. The CDR3 DNA reads TGCGCCAGCAGCCGAGAGGATGACAGGGTGAGGGGGACTGAAGCTTTCTTT.

The chain combines TRBV5-5 with TRBJ2-1; 8 nucleotides match TRBD1. Germline values: CDR1 SGHKS, CDR2 YYEKEE (reference sequence). This CDR3 comprises 15 residues. V dropped 0 bases and J dropped 4; count of bases not matched to a gene: 3. In DNA form, the CDR3 reads TGTGCCAGCAGCTTGGGGACAGGGAATTACAATGAGCAGTTCTTC. It translates to CASSLGTGNYNEQFF.

V usage is TRBV5-6 and J usage is TRBJ2-3; tentatively, D is TRBD2 (5 bases). CDR1 is SGHDT and CDR2 is YYEEEE in the germline V gene. Trimming took off 3 bases at V and 0 bases at J, with 11 bases between the two ends. The CDR3 totals 15 residues. The DNA for the CDR3 is TGTGCCAGCAGCTCAACTAGGTCTAGCACAGATACGCAGTATTTT. Translating it yields CASSSTRSSTDTQYF.

This sequence joins TRBV6-5 and TRBJ2-7; D is possibly TRBD2 (6 bases). The CDR3 length is 14 residues. The germline CDR1 and CDR2 sequences are MNHEY and SVGAGI. Trimming took 6 bases from V and 2 from J, leaving 14 bases between them. CDR3 nucleotides: TGTGCCAGCAGATCCGGGACTTCTCCCTACGAGCAGTACTTC. Its protein is CASRSGTSPYEQYF.